The entry that follows covers one TCR beta chain sequence. The CDR3 length is 15 residues. The germline CDR1 and CDR2 sequences are SQVTM and ANQGSEA. Unmatched junction bases numbered 6, after V lost 2 bases and J lost 0 bases. Clones were read by immunoSEQ multiplex PCR, and TCRdb kept only the in-frame ones, dropping some. Here the sample spans about 12,000 clones, roughly 85% being singletons. This sample stems from a study of sequential checkpoint blockade in melanoma. The sample's treatment: randomized to nivolumab then ipilimumab (arm A) or the reverse (arm B). The genes are TRBV29-1 and TRBJ2-7; 8 bases match TRBD2. Sequencing was performed on CD8+ T cells sorted from blood (inferred from file names), taken from a patient given nivolumab and ipilimumab in sequence. The clonotype was recovered from a human donor with melanoma. CDR3 sequence (DNA): TGCAGCGTTGAATTCACTAGCGGACTCTCCTACGAGCAGTACTTC. Translation gives CSVEFTSGLSYEQYF.